The 20 T cell receptor beta chains in this list originate from one sample, sequenced in a study of T-cell memory formation after mild COVID-19 (TCRdb year 2021). Library preparation used 5' RACE. The instrument given in TCRdb is Illumina NovaSeq 6000. The raw public reads went through TCRdb reprocessing: fastp at Q25, MiXCR clone calling, in-frame beta chains kept. CDR3 protein duplicates are merged, each entry listing the most common genes and DNA. The sample table holds tens of thousands of distinct CDR3 sequences, of which about an eighth were seen once. Of the sample, about 27% falls within the top ten clones. Sequenced material: PBMCs or a T cell subset sorted from them (not recorded which). These receptors were taken from an adult woman who had mild COVID-19 (a few samples of this study predate the infection). The sample titles of this study are shuffled in the database, so cell type and time point are left out; the donor was told from shared clones.

The chain links TRBV7-9 to TRBJ2-7; 8 nucleotides agree with TRBD2. Germline trimming cut 3 bases from V and 2 bases from J; bases unmatched to any gene: 3. The CDR3 consists of 14 residues. The germline CDR1 and CDR2 sequences are SEHNR and FQNEAQ (reference sequence). The DNA for the CDR3 is TGTGCCAGCAGCTTGGAACTAGCGGCCTACGAGCAGTACTTC. This sequence encodes CASSLELAAYEQYF.

This chain connects TRBV3-1 to TRBJ2-7; D unresolved. The CDR3 consists of 15 residues. V was trimmed by 0 bases and J by 0 bases, leaving 9 bases between them. Looked up from germline, CDR1 is LGHDT and CDR2 is YNNKEL (reference sequence). CDR3 DNA sequence: TGTGCCAGCAGCCAAGATACATGGAGCTCCTACGAGCAGTACTTC. Protein sequence: CASSQDTWSSYEQYF.

This sequence joins TRBV30 and TRBJ1-2; D perhaps matches TRBD1 (5 bases). V dropped 3 bases and J dropped 4 bases, with 6 bases sitting between them. The germline V gene has CDR1 GTSNPN and CDR2 SVGIG (reference sequence). CDR3 length: 11 residues. CDR3 residues: CAWRGAYGYTF. CDR3 DNA sequence: TGTGCCTGGAGAGGGGCCTATGGCTACACCTTC. Full variable domain (rest looked up from reference TRBV30 and TRBJ1-2): SQTIHQWPATLVQPVGSPLSLECTVEGTSNPNLYWYRQAAGRGLQLLFYSVGIGQISSEVPQNLSASRPQDRQFILSSKKLLLSDSGFYLCAWRGAYGYTFGSGTRLTVV.

The V call is TRBV9, the J call TRBJ2-7; D is possibly TRBD1 (6 bases). Germline V lookup: CDR1 SGDLS, CDR2 YYNGEE. Trimming removed 2 bases from V and 0 bases from J, with 9 bases in between. CDR3 length: 14 residues. As DNA, the CDR3 is TGTGCCAGCAGCGTCCAGGACAGCTCCTACGAGCAGTACTTC. Translating it yields CASSVQDSSYEQYF.

The chain has TRBV20-1 and TRBJ2-7; 7 nucleotides align to TRBD1. V lost 3 bases and J lost 0; bases outside the gene matches: 11. From germline, CDR1 is DFQATT and CDR2 SNEGSKA (reference sequence). The CDR3 has 16 residues. The CDR3 spells CSARGLGDSHSYEQYF. The CDR3 nucleotides are TGCAGTGCTAGGGGGTTAGGGGACAGCCACTCCTACGAGCAGTACTTC.

This clonotype was found a few times. This rearrangement joins TRBV30 to TRBJ1-1; tentatively, D is TRBD1 (5 bases). Germline V gene lookup returns CDR1 GTSNPN and CDR2 SVGIG (reference sequence). The CDR3 covers 13 residues. V lost 3 bases to trimming and J lost 4 bases, with 12 bases between them. CDR3: CAWSRALGTEAFF. The CDR3 nucleotides read TGTGCCTGGAGCAGGGCGTTAGGCACTGAAGCTTTCTTT. Full variable domain (outside the CDR3, taken from reference TRBV30 and TRBJ1-1): SQTIHQWPATLVQPVGSPLSLECTVEGTSNPNLYWYRQAAGRGLQLLFYSVGIGQISSEVPQNLSASRPQDRQFILSSKKLLLSDSGFYLCAWSRALGTEAFFGQGTRLTVV.

This clonotype was counted between two and nine times. The CDR3 DNA sequence: TGCGCCAGCAGCCAAGATCTATCCTACAATGAGCAGTTCTTC. It is translated as CASSQDLSYNEQFF. The V and J genes are TRBV4-1 and TRBJ2-1, with D hard to call. Germline lookup yields CDR1 MGHRA and CDR2 YSYEKL. V was trimmed by 0 bases and J by 1 base, leaving 4 bases between them. This CDR3 contains 14 residues.

This clonotype showed up just a few times. The chain uses TRBV12-3 or TRBV12-4 and TRBJ2-5; tentative D call: TRBD2 (6 bases). The CDR3 has 15 amino acids. V was cut by 2 bases and J by 5 bases, with 15 bases left in between. In DNA form, the CDR3 reads TGTGCCAGCAGTTTACCGCTTGGAGGGGAGGAGACCCAGTACTTC. It translates to CASSLPLGGEETQYF.

The chain joins TRBV6-1 to TRBJ2-5, with D perhaps matching TRBD1 or TRBD2 (6 bases each). Germline V lookup: CDR1 MNHNS, CDR2 SASEGT. With 1 base removed from V and 1 base from J, the gap between germline ends came to 19 bases. The CDR3 sequence is 18 residues long. The CDR3 DNA sequence: TGTGCCAGCAGTGAAGGTGAGGGGGGAGAGAACTTCCAAGAGACCCAGTACTTC. Translating gives CASSEGEGGENFQETQYF.

The chain links TRBV7-3 to TRBJ1-2; D may be TRBD1 (5 bases). Germline assignment: CDR1 SGHTA and CDR2 FQGTGA. The CDR3 contains 15 residues. Trimming pared 8 bases from V and 4 bases from J, leaving 20 bases between. This chain's CDR3 is CASLEKGLSPYGYTF. The CDR3 DNA reads as TGTGCCAGCCTCGAAAAGGGGCTCAGCCCCTATGGCTACACCTTC.

The V gene is TRBV4-3, the J gene TRBJ2-2, with 8 positions matching TRBD1. Germline assignment: CDR1 LGHNA and CDR2 YSLEER. V was pared by 0 bases and J by 1 base, with 1 base of the junction left unmatched. The CDR3 totals 16 residues. In DNA, the CDR3 is TGCGCCAGCAGCCAAGAGGACAGGGTGAACACCGGGGAGCTGTTTTTT. Translating it yields CASSQEDRVNTGELFF.

The V and J genes are TRBV27 and TRBJ1-1, with a weak D call TRBD1 (6 bases). Trimming removed 1 base from V and 0 bases from J, with 9 bases in between. Germline CDR1 and CDR2: MNHEY and SMNVEV (reference sequence). The CDR3 spans 15 residues. The CDR3 DNA is TGTGCCAGCAGTTTATGGCAGGGGCTGAACACTGAAGCTTTCTTT. This gives the protein CASSLWQGLNTEAFF.

This chain joins TRBV6-5 and TRBJ2-7; D is unclear. Germline CDR1 reads MNHEY; CDR2 reads SVGAGI. The CDR3 is made up of 14 amino acids. V was shortened by 0 bases and J by 0 bases, with 6 bases between the two germline ends. CDR3 bases: TGTGCCAGCAGTTACTCCGGCAGCTCCTACGAGCAGTACTTC. Translating it yields CASSYSGSSYEQYF.

J is TRBJ1-5 and V is TRBV5-1; no clear D gene. There are 13 residues in the CDR3. Germline lookup yields CDR1 SGHRS and CDR2 YFSETQ. V shed 4 bases and J shed 1 base, with 6 bases lying between them. DNA of the CDR3: TGCGCCAGCAGCGCGGACAGCAATCAGCCCCAGCATTTT. Its protein is CASSADSNQPQHF.

In its sample, this clonotype was seen a few times. CDR3 sequence: CASSVPLSGVSTDTQYF. The DNA of the CDR3 is TGTGCCAGCAGCGTCCCGCTTAGCGGGGTAAGCACAGATACGCAGTATTTT. The V call is TRBV9, the J call TRBJ2-3; TRBD2 aligns across 8 bases. Germline CDR1 reads SGDLS; CDR2 reads YYNGEE. The CDR3 totals 17 residues. Trimming removed 2 bases from V and 0 bases from J; junction bases left unmatched: 8.

This clonotype was seen more than once but under ten times. The chain joins TRBV24-1 to TRBJ2-1; D is unclear. The germline V and J ends were trimmed by 0 bases and 0 bases, with 5 bases remaining between them. CDR3 length equals 15 residues. CDR1 and CDR2 (germline): KGHDR, SFDVKD. DNA of the CDR3: TGTGCCACCAGTGATTTGCCTGACTCCTACAATGAGCAGTTCTTC. It specifies CATSDLPDSYNEQFF.

This chain uses TRBV5-1 with TRBJ2-7; TRBD1 agrees at 10 bases. The CDR3 length is 15 residues. CDR1 and CDR2 from the germline V gene are SGHRS and YFSETQ. After removal of 4 bases from V and 2 bases from J, the junction contained 6 bases not matched to a gene. The CDR3 region is CASSPGQGPTYEQYF. The CDR3 DNA is TGCGCCAGCAGCCCGGGACAGGGGCCTACCTACGAGCAGTACTTC. The full variable domain, with the rest looked up from reference TRBV5-1 and TRBJ2-7, is KAGVTQTPRYLIKTRGQQVTLSCSPISGHRSVSWYQQTPGQGLQFLFEYFSETQRNKGNFPGRFSGRQFSNSRSEMNVSTLELGDSALYLCASSPGQGPTYEQYFGPGTRLTVT.

V is TRBV6-2 or TRBV6-3 and J is TRBJ2-7; D is possibly TRBD2 (5 bases). Trimming took off 8 bases at V and 6 bases at J, with 23 bases between the two ends. Germline V gene sequence: CDR1 MNHEY, CDR2 SVGEGT. The CDR3 loop spans 15 amino acids. The CDR3 DNA is TGTGCCAGCCTGGGAACTTTGCCGAAACGGGGCGAGCAGTACTTC. Its protein product is CASLGTLPKRGEQYF.

The chain is built from TRBV20-1 and TRBJ1-1; D remains unclear. The CDR3 runs 11 residues. V was trimmed by 0 bases and J by 10 bases, leaving 9 bases between them. Germline CDR1 DFQATT, CDR2 SNEGSKA (reference sequence). CDR3 protein: CSAREALVAFF. DNA for the CDR3: TGCAGTGCTAGAGAAGCTCTAGTAGCTTTCTTT.

The chain couples TRBV7-9 to TRBJ2-1, with TRBD2 identical over 7 bases. Germline V CDR1 and CDR2: SEHNR, FQNEAQ (reference sequence). This CDR3 comprises 15 residues. J was trimmed by 2 bases and V by 1 base; bases with no gene match: 2. The CDR3 here is CASSLGGLTYNEQFF. In DNA form, the CDR3 reads TGTGCCAGCAGCTTAGGGGGACTAACCTACAATGAGCAGTTCTTC. Based on the CDR3 plus reference TRBV7-9 and TRBJ2-1, the full variable domain is DTGVSQNPRHKITKRGQNVTFRCDPISEHNRLYWYRQTLGQGPEFLTYFQNEAQLEKSRLLSDRFSAERPKGSFSTLEIQRTEQGDSAMYLCASSLGGLTYNEQFFGPGTRLTVL.